This entry lists 5 T cell receptor beta chains sequenced from one sample in a study of blood T cell repertoires in COVID-19. Assay used: immunoSEQ multiplex PCR; TCRdb lists only in-frame clones, some missing. This table has 65,000 to 95,000 clones, over 70% appearing once. The sample taken for sequencing was peripheral blood. The receptors here all came from a woman aged 40 to 50 with active or convalescent COVID-19.

This chain links TRBV27 with TRBJ1-3; D gene ambiguous. The CDR3 sequence is 15 residues long. Germline lookup yields CDR1 MNHEY and CDR2 SMNVEV (reference sequence). V lost 3 bases and J lost 4, with 13 bases in between. CDR3 bases: TGTGCCAGCAGTTTGGCAGGTACCCCCGGAAACACCATATATTTT. Amino acid sequence: CASSLAGTPGNTIYF.

This clone occurred a few times. This chain connects TRBV5-8 to TRBJ2-2; D is undetermined. From germline, CDR1 is SGHTS and CDR2 YDEGEE. V was shortened by 1 base and J by 0 bases, with 10 bases between the two germline ends. This CDR3 comprises 16 residues. The CDR3 DNA sequence: TGTGCCAGCAGCTTGATGGAGATCGCGAACACCGGGGAGCTGTTTTTT. Translating it yields CASSLMEIANTGELFF.

The rearrangement links TRBV27 to TRBJ2-1; 7 positions agree with TRBD2. The length of the CDR3 is 19 residues. The junction had 24 bases not matched to a gene; V was cut back by 6 bases and J by 7 bases. Germline CDR1 is MNHEY and CDR2 is SMNVEV (reference sequence). CDR3 protein: CASSYGSTLWERGTNEQFF. CDR3 bases: TGTGCCAGCAGCTATGGCAGCACGCTATGGGAGCGGGGTACGAATGAGCAGTTCTTC.

The chain combines TRBV14 with TRBJ1-4; D is ambiguous. Per germline, CDR1 SGHDN and CDR2 FVKESK. The V end was cut by 0 bases, the J end by 4 bases, with 9 bases between. There are 15 residues in the CDR3. In DNA form, the CDR3 reads TGTGCCAGCAGCCAAGATTGGGCCGGTAATGAAAAACTGTTTTTT. Amino acids: CASSQDWAGNEKLFF.

The V and J genes are TRBV10-3 and TRBJ2-3; 14 nucleotides align to TRBD2. V was clipped by 10 bases and J by 4 bases; unmatched bases: 7. The CDR3 runs to 15 residues. The germline gives CDR1 ENHRY, CDR2 SYGVKD. The CDR3 DNA reads TGTGCCACCGGGGGACTAGCGGGAGATCCAGATACGCAGTATTTT. Translated, it gives CATGGLAGDPDTQYF.